What follows is one T cell receptor (beta chain) and its context. This clonotype was counted a single time. Its antigen is not yet known. Per-base quality was not reported, and no clone a single base away is much larger than it. One read alone provides weak support. The library was made by PCR. Sequencing relied on an Illumina HiSeq 2500. Molecular barcoding was employed in the preparation of TCR libraries, with unique molecular identifiers being used to normalize TCRbeta repertoire quantification. The public reads were reprocessed in TCRdb via fastp at Q25 and MiXCR, keeping in-frame beta chains. Entries are consolidated by CDR3 protein sequence, retaining the most common genes and DNA. The sample yields 190,000 or so distinct CDR3 sequences; less than 8% were counted once. Over 2.5% of the sample rests with the top ten. The CDR3 contains 14 residues, cysteine and phenylalanine counted. Just CDR3 DNA is preserved here, 42 bases in frame from base 1. Trimming leaves V shorter by 5 bases and J shorter by 8 bases, with the junction holding 7 bases beyond the gene matches. Via the germline V gene, CDR1 is MNHEY and CDR2 SVGEGT.

The entry originates in a study of T-cell reconstitution after alpha-beta-depleted transplantation in children (dated by TCRdb to between 2015 and 2016). With respect to the entire study: Using TCR repertoire profiling, the study followed T-cell immune reconstitution in a quantitative way in children after TCRalphabeta/CD19-depleted allogeneic hematopoietic cell transplantation.

The sample was PBMCs from the stem cell graft donor, taken from the stem cell graft. The sequence is built from TRBV6-2 or TRBV6-3 and TRBJ2-1; a stretch of 9 junction bases matches TRBD1. The clonotype was recovered from a human donor who donated a stem cell graft to a child with Wiskott-Aldrich syndrome. CDR3 protein: CASSRKQGAYEQFF. The sequence in DNA is TGTGCCAGCAGTCGCAAACAGGGGGCATATGAGCAGTTCTTC.